This record covers a single T cell receptor beta chain. The sample comes from a study of blood T cell repertoires in COVID-19. Assay used: immunoSEQ multiplex PCR; TCRdb lists only in-frame clones, some missing. Of 79,000 or so clones in the sample, roughly 84% are singletons; the top ten hold roughly 11%. Germline CDR1 SNHLY, CDR2 FYNNEI. The CDR3 is 14 residues long. Trimming removed 0 bases from V and 3 bases from J, with 6 bases in between. The chain recombines TRBV2 with TRBJ1-3; D call uncertain. What was sequenced was peripheral blood. This clonotype was obtained from a man between 60 and 70 years old with COVID-19, enrolled during active disease. The CDR3, as DNA: TGTGCCAGCAGTGAAGCGGACTTTGGAAACACCATATATTTT. Protein: CASSEADFGNTIYF.